The clone carrying this T cell receptor (beta chain) was recorded a few times. The antigen is unknown. There was one heparinised blood draw per donor, averaging approximately 120 mL. These data originate in a study of beta chain features in type 1 diabetes. General study results and limits: Naive, central memory and Treg TCRB repertoires seemed to resemble each other more closely in patients than they did in healthy donors. Type 1 diabetes patients had moderately but significantly shorter TCRB CDR3s in all four CD4+ subsets.

Sequencing targeted expressed TCRB transcripts, as all isolated RNA had been reverse transcribed. An average of approximately 4 million reads was obtained for naive, central memory and regulatory T cell samples. The table came from immunoSEQ multiplex PCR; TCRdb's copy has only in-frame clones and leaves some out. The repertoire has approximately 600,000 clones, roughly 12% of them found once; the top ten carry more than 0.1%. The CDR3 contains 13 residues. Germline V gene data show CDR1 as MGHDK and CDR2 as SYGVNS. Between the trimmed V and J ends, which lost 4 bases and 1 base, there was a span of 8 bases.

The clonotype comes from a man aged 30 to 39 with type 1 diabetes. The sequenced sample consisted of naive CD4+ T cells from blood. The V gene is TRBV25-1, the J gene TRBJ2-7; no reliable D call. This CDR3 reads CASSVSPSYEQYF. In DNA form, the CDR3 reads TGTGCCAGCAGTGTATCACCTTCCTACGAGCAGTACTTC.